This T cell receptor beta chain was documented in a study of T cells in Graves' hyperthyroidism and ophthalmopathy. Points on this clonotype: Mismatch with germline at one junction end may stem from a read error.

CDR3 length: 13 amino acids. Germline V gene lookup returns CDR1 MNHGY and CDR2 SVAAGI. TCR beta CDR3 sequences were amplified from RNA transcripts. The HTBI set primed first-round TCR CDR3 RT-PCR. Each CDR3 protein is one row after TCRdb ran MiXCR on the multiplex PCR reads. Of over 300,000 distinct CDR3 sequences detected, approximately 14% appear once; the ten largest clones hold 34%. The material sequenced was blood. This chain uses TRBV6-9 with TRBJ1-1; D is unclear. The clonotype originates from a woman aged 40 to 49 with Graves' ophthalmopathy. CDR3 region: CASSEEGPTEAFF. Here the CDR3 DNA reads TGCGCCAGCAGTGAAGAAGGCCCTACTGAAGCTTTCTTT.